This T cell receptor (beta chain) was identified during a study of blood T cells in healthy people across ages. A J-beta primer mix and a sample-barcoded 5' primer were used in a second PCR of roughly 6 to 11 cycles. Each CDR3 protein is one row after TCRdb ran MiXCR on the 5' RACE reads. The data hold fewer than 2 million distinct CDR3 sequences, with 35% to 50% observed a single time. The CDR3 runs to 15 residues. V lost 6 bases to trimming and J lost 3 bases, with 18 bases between them. From germline, CDR1 is LGHDT and CDR2 YNNKEL (reference sequence). The chain is built from TRBV3-1 and TRBJ2-7, with D uncertain. The sample was blood. The sequence was obtained from a human donor in good health. The CDR3 nucleotides are TGTGCCAGCAGTGGGGTAGGCGGACGGAACTACGAGCAGTACTTC. Its translation is CASSGVGGRNYEQYF.